This TCR beta chain was sequenced during a study of beta chain features in type 1 diabetes. Remarks on this clone: The antigen is unknown.

The study reverse transcribed the entire isolated RNA, so it sequenced expressed TCRB transcripts. The table came from immunoSEQ multiplex PCR; TCRdb's copy has only in-frame clones and leaves some out. The sample holds 300,000 to 450,000 clones, around an eighth seen once. Study-wide findings and caveats: Among patients with Type 1 diabetes, TCRB CDR3s were moderately but significantly shorter in every one of the four CD4+ subsets. Because the template was cDNA, high-expressing cells might be over-represented.

The CDR3 spans 14 residues. CDR1 is MNHEY, CDR2 SVGAGI, per germline. Deletions cut 6 bases from V and 1 base from J, with 12 bases between. This TCR came from a woman aged 18-29 years with type 1 diabetes. The sample was naive CD4+ T cells from blood. The chain is built from TRBV6-5 and TRBJ1-1; tentative D call: TRBD1 (5 bases). The CDR3 coding sequence is TGTGCCAGCAGGGCGACAGTTTCGAACACTGAAGCTTTCTTT. It is translated as CASRATVSNTEAFF.